This TCR beta chain was captured in a study of blood T cell repertoires in COVID-19. Background on the study: Samples representing acute and convalescent COVID-19 were sourced from the United States, Italy and Spain.

Method: immunoSEQ multiplex PCR; TCRdb's copy keeps in-frame clones and lacks some. The data hold roughly 200,000 clones, with around nine tenths observed a single time. In terms of age and location, participants ranged from roughly 18 to 95 years and lived in about 25 US areas. CDR3 length: 17 residues. CDR1 is SEHNR and CDR2 is FQNEAQ in the germline V gene (reference sequence). Trimming removed 4 bases from V and 1 base from J; junction bases left unmatched: 11. This chain connects TRBV7-9 to TRBJ1-1, with TRBD1 identical over 8 bases. Sequenced material: PBMCs or T cells enriched from blood (not recorded which). This TCR was recovered from a woman aged 30 to 39 with acute COVID-19. The CDR3 spells CASSSLLQGARNTEAFF. CDR3 nucleotide sequence: TGTGCCAGCAGCTCGTTATTGCAGGGGGCGCGGAACACTGAAGCTTTCTTT.